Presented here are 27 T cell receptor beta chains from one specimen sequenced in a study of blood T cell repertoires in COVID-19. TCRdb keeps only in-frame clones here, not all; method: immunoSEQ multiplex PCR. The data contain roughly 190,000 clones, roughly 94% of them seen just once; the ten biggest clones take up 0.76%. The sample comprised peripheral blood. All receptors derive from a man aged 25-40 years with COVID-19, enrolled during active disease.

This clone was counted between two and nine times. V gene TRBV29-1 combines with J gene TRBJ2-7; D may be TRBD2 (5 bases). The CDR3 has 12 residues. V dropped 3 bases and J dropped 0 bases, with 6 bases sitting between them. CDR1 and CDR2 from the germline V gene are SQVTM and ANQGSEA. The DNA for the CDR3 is TGCAGCGTTGAGGACTCCTCCTACGAGCAGTACTTC. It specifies CSVEDSSYEQYF.

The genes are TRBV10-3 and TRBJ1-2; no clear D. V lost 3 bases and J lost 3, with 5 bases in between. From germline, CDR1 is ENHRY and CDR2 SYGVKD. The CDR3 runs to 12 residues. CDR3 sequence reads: CAISDRYYGYTF. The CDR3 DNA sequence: TGTGCCATCAGTGACAGATACTATGGCTACACCTTC.

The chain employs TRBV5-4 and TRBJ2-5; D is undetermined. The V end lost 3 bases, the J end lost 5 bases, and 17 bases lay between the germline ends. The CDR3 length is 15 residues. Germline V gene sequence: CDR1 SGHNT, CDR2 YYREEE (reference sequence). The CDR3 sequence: CASSSGENIGETQYF. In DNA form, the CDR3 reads TGTGCCAGCAGCTCGGGTGAAAATATTGGGGAGACCCAGTACTTC. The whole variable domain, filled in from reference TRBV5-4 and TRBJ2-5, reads ETGVTQSPTHLIKTRGQQVTLRCSSQSGHNTVSWYQQALGQGPQFIFQYYREEENGRGNFPPRFSGLQFPNYSSELNVNALELDDSALYLCASSSGENIGETQYFGPGTRLLVL.

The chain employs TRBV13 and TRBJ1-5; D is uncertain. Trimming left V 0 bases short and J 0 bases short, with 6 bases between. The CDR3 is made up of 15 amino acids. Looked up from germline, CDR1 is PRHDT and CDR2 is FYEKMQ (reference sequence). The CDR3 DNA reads TGTGCCAGCAGCTTAGGCAGGCGTAGCAATCAGCCCCAGCATTTT. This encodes CASSLGRRSNQPQHF.

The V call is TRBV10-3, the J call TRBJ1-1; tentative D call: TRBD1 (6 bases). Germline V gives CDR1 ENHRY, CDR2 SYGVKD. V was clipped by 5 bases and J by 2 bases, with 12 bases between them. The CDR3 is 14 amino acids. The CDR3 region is CAISPSQGNTEAFF. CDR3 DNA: TGTGCCATCAGTCCTTCACAGGGTAACACTGAAGCTTTCTTT.

This chain's CDR3 is CASSPGQLNTGELFF. The CDR3 DNA reads as TGTGCCAGCAGCCCGGGACAGCTTAACACCGGGGAGCTGTTTTTT. The rearrangement links TRBV7-9 to TRBJ2-2, with 7 bases matching TRBD1. Germline-derived CDR1 and CDR2 are SEHNR and FQNEAQ (reference sequence). V was pared by 5 bases and J by 2 bases, with 5 bases of the junction left unmatched. CDR3 length: 15 residues. Combining the CDR3 with reference TRBV7-9 and TRBJ2-2 gives the whole variable domain DTGVSQNPRHKITKRGQNVTFRCDPISEHNRLYWYRQTLGQGPEFLTYFQNEAQLEKSRLLSDRFSAERPKGSFSTLEIQRTEQGDSAMYLCASSPGQLNTGELFFGEGSRLTVL.

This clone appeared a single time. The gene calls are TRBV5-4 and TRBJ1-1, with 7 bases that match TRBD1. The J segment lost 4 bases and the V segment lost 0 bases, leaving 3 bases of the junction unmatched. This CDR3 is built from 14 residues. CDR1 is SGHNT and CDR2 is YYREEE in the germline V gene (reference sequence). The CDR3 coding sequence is TGTGCCAGCAGCTTGGAAAACAGGGGCACTGAAGCTTTCTTT. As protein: CASSLENRGTEAFF.

The CDR3 here is CASSYEPLGPNTEAFF. As DNA, the CDR3 is TGTGCCAGCAGTTACGAGCCCCTGGGCCCGAACACTGAAGCTTTCTTT. This rearrangement joins TRBV6-7 to TRBJ1-1; D gene uncertain. TRBV6-7 is marked as an open reading frame, function uncertain. The length of the CDR3 is 16 residues. Trimming removed 2 bases at V and 1 base at J, with 14 bases between.

The CDR3 spells CASSLRTGNSPLHF. In nucleotides, the CDR3 is TGTGCCAGCAGTTTGCGGACAGGGAATTCACCCCTCCACTTT. The chain employs TRBV6-5 and TRBJ1-6, with TRBD1 matching 8 bases. V shed 4 bases, J shed 7 bases, and the junction held 3 bases outside the gene matches. Looked up from germline, CDR1 is MNHEY and CDR2 is SVGAGI. There are 14 residues in the CDR3.

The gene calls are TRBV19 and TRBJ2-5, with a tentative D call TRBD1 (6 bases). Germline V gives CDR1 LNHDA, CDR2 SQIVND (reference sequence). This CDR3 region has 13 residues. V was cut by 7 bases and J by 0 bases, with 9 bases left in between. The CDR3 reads CASIGDNQETQYF. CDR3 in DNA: TGTGCCAGTATAGGGGACAACCAAGAGACCCAGTACTTC.

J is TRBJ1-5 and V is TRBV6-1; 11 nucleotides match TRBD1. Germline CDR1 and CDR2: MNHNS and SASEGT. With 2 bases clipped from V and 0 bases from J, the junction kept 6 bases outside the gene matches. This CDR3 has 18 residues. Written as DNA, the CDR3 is TGTGCCAGCAGTGAATTGGACAGGGGGCCGGTTAGCAATCAGCCCCAGCATTTT. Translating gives CASSELDRGPVSNQPQHF.

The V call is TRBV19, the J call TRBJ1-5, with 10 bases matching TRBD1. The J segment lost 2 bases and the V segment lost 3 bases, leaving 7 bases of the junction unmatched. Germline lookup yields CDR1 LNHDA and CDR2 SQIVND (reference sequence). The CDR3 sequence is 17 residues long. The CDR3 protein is CASSILDRGRGNQPQHF. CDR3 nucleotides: TGTGCCAGTAGTATCCTTGACAGGGGGCGCGGCAATCAGCCCCAGCATTTT.

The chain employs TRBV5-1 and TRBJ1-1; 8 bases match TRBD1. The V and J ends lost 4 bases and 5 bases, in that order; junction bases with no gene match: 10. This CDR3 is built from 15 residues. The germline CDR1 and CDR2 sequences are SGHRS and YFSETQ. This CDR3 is CASSPSPDRDTEAFF. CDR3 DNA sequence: TGCGCCAGCAGCCCGAGTCCGGACAGGGATACTGAAGCTTTCTTT.

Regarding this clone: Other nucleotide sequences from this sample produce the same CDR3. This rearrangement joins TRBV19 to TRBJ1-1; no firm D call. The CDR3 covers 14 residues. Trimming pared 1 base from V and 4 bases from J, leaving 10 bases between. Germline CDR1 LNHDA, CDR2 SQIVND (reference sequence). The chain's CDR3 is CASSIGGAGTEAFF. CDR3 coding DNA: TGTGCCAGTAGTATAGGGGGTGCGGGCACTGAAGCTTTCTTT.

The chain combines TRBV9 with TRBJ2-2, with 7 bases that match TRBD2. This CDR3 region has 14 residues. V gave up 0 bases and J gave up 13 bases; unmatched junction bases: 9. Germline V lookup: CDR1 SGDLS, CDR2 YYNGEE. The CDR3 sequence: CASSVAGGLGVLFF. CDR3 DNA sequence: TGTGCCAGCAGCGTAGCGGGGGGACTTGGAGTGCTGTTTTTT.

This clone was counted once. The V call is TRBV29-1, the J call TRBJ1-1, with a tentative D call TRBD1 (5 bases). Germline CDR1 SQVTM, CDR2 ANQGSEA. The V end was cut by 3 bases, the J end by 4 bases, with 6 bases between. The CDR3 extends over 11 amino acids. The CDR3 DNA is TGCAGCGTTGACAGGGCCACTGAAGCTTTCTTT. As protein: CSVDRATEAFF. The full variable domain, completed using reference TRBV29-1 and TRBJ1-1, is SAVISQKPSRDICQRGTSLTIQCQVDSQVTMMFWYRQQPGQSLTLIATANQGSEATYESGFVIDKFPISRPNLTFSTLTVSNMSPEDSSIYLCSVDRATEAFFGQGTRLTVV.

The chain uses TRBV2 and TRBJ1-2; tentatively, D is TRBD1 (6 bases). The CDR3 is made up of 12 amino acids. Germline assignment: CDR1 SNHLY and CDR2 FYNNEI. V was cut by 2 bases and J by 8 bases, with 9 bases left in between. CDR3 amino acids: CASSETRGGYTF. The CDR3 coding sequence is TGTGCCAGCAGTGAAACCAGGGGCGGCTACACCTTC.

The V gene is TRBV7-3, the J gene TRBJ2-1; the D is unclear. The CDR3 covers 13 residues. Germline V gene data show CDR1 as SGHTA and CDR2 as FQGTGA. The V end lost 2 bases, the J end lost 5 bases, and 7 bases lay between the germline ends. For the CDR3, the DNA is TGTGCCAGCAGCTTAGGTACAAACAATGAGCAGTTCTTC. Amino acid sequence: CASSLGTNNEQFF.

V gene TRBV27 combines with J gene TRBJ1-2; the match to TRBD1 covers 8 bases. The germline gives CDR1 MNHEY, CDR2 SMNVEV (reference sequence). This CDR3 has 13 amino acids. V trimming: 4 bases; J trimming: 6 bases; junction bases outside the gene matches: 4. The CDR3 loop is CASSYGQGNGYTF. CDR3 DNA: TGTGCCAGCAGTTACGGACAGGGAAATGGCTACACCTTC.

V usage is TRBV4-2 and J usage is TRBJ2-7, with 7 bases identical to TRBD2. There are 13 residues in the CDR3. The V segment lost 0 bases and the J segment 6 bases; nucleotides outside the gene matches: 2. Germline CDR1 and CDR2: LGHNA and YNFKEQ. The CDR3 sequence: CASSQDWGGEQYF. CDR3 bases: TGTGCCAGCAGCCAAGATTGGGGGGGCGAGCAGTACTTC.

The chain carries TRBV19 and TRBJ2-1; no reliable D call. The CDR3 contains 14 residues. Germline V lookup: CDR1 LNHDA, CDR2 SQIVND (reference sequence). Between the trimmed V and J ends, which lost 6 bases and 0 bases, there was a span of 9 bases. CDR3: CASSDTSSYNEQFF. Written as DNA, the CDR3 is TGTGCCAGTAGCGACACGAGCTCCTACAATGAGCAGTTCTTC.

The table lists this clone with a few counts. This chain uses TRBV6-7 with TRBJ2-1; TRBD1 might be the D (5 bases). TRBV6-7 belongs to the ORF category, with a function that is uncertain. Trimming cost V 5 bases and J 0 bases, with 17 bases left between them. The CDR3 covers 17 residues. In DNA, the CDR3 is TGTGCCAGCAGTACCGGCAGGGCGAAAGACTCCTACAATGAGCAGTTCTTC. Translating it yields CASSTGRAKDSYNEQFF.

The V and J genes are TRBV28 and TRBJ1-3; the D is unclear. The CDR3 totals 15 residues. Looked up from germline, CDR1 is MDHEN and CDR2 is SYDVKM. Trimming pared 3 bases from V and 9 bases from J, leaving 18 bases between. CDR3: CASSFFGSGRRTIYF. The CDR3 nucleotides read TGTGCCAGCAGTTTCTTCGGCAGCGGGAGACGCACCATATATTTT.

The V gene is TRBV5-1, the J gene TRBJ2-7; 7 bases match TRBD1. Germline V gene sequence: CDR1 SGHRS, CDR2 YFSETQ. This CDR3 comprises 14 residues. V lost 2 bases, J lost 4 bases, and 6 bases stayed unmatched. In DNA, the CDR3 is TGCGCCAGCAGCTTACAGGGGATAAGGTACGAGCAGTACTTC. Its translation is CASSLQGIRYEQYF. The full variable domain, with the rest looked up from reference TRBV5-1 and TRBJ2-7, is KAGVTQTPRYLIKTRGQQVTLSCSPISGHRSVSWYQQTPGQGLQFLFEYFSETQRNKGNFPGRFSGRQFSNSRSEMNVSTLELGDSALYLCASSLQGIRYEQYFGPGTRLTVT.

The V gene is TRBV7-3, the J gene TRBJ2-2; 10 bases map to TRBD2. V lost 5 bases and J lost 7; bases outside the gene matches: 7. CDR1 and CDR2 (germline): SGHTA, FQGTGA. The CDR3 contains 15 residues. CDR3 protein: CASSTASGGGGELFF. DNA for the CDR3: TGTGCCAGCAGCACCGCTAGCGGGGGAGGCGGGGAGCTGTTTTTT.

This CDR3 reads CASSSRLAGGHNEQFF. In nucleotides, the CDR3 is TGTGCCAGCAGCTCCCGACTAGCGGGGGGGCACAATGAGCAGTTCTTC. The chain combines TRBV11-2 with TRBJ2-1, with 14 bases identical to TRBD2. Germline-derived CDR1 and CDR2 are SGHAT and FQNNGV. J was trimmed by 5 bases and V by 4 bases; bases with no gene match: 4. The CDR3 is 16 residues long.

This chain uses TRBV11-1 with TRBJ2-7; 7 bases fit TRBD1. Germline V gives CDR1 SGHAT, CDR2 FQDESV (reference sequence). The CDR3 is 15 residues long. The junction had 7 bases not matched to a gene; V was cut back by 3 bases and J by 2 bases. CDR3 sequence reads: CASSFRGQEPYEQYF. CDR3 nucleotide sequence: TGTGCCAGCAGCTTCCGAGGACAGGAGCCCTACGAGCAGTACTTC.